The 21 T cell receptor beta chains in this list originate from one sample, sequenced in a study of cytomegalovirus exposure and HLA in healthy donors (dated by TCRdb to the late 2010s). To prepare the library, the immunoSEQ multiplex PCR assay was applied. For the multiplex PCR, a mixture combining 60 forward primers for TCR Vbeta segments and 13 reverse primers for TCR Jbeta segments was used. TCRdb holds this immuneACCESS table with in-frame rearrangements only. Some clones are missing; in checked studies, unresolved V genes explain under half, and the rest has no known cause. Present in this sample are around 94,000 clones, 60% to 85% of which were seen just once. The ten largest clones capture 4.5% to 5.5% of the sample. Sequencing used PBMCs. The origin of the receptors is a woman aged 40 to 49 in good health and CMV-seronegative.

The chain uses TRBV7-9 and TRBJ1-2; 9 bases are a match to TRBD1. This CDR3 region has 15 residues. Trimming took 3 bases from V and 5 from J; bases not matched to a gene: 7. Germline V CDR1 and CDR2: SEHNR, FQNEAQ (reference sequence). This chain's CDR3 is CASSFGQGRLYGYTF. In DNA form, the CDR3 reads TGTGCCAGCAGCTTCGGACAGGGGCGGTTGTATGGCTACACCTTC.

This clone turned up a few times. It is likely a read error, because the conserved phenylalanine at the end of the CDR3 is missing. The chain is built from TRBV29-1 and TRBJ1-1; D call uncertain. V dropped 4 bases and J dropped 2 bases, with 11 bases sitting between them. This CDR3 has 13 amino acids. CDR1 is SQVTM, CDR2 ANQGSEA, per germline. CDR3 sequence reads: CSVGGWQNTEAFV. CDR3 DNA: TGCAGCGTTGGAGGCTGGCAAAACACTGAAGCTTTCGTT.

The V and J genes are TRBV5-1 and TRBJ1-1; perhaps TRBD1 as D (6 bases). Germline CDR1 reads SGHRS; CDR2 reads YFSETQ. Trimming shortened V by 0 bases and J by 7 bases, and 13 bases separated the two germline ends. The CDR3 runs 14 residues. The CDR3 is CASSLGTVSGEAFF. The CDR3 DNA is TGCGCCAGCAGCTTGGGGACAGTTAGTGGTGAAGCTTTCTTT. Full variable domain (outside the CDR3, taken from reference TRBV5-1 and TRBJ1-1): KAGVTQTPRYLIKTRGQQVTLSCSPISGHRSVSWYQQTPGQGLQFLFEYFSETQRNKGNFPGRFSGRQFSNSRSEMNVSTLELGDSALYLCASSLGTVSGEAFFGQGTRLTVV.

The V and J genes are TRBV30 and TRBJ2-7; 7 bases are shared with TRBD2. The CDR3 is made up of 12 amino acids. Germline V gene data show CDR1 as GTSNPN and CDR2 as SVGIG (reference sequence). V lost 4 bases, J lost 1 base, and 1 base stayed unmatched. CDR3 in DNA: TGTGCCTGGACTAGCGGATCCTACGAGCAGTACTTC. Translating gives CAWTSGSYEQYF.

This chain connects TRBV10-2 to TRBJ2-3, with D perhaps matching TRBD1 (5 bases). The CDR3 contains 12 residues. Trimming cost V 6 bases and J 4 bases, with 8 bases left between them. CDR1 is WSHSY, CDR2 SAAADI, per germline. The CDR3 reads CASRSGSDTQYF. The CDR3 bases are TGCGCCAGCAGGTCAGGGTCAGATACGCAGTATTTT.

CDR3 sequence reads: CATSIDRDNQPQHF. The CDR3, as DNA: TGTGCCACCAGCATCGACAGGGACAATCAGCCCCAGCATTTT. The V call is TRBV15, the J call TRBJ1-5, with TRBD1 identical over 7 bases. In germline, CDR1 is LNHNV, CDR2 YYDKDF (reference sequence). V shed 4 bases and J 3 bases; nucleotides not matched to a gene: 3. This CDR3 region has 14 residues.

This sequence joins TRBV27 and TRBJ1-1; 8 nucleotides match TRBD1. This CDR3 comprises 16 residues. V shed 6 bases, J shed 5 bases, and the junction held 14 bases outside the gene matches. Germline values: CDR1 MNHEY, CDR2 SMNVEV (reference sequence). The CDR3 bases are TGTGCCAGCAGGTACGTGGGACAGGCCGGAGGGACTGAAGCTTTCTTT. It yields the protein CASRYVGQAGGTEAFF.

The J gene is TRBJ2-7, the V gene TRBV5-4; 12 bases match TRBD1. This CDR3 comprises 15 residues. With V trimmed by 3 bases and J by 5 bases, 6 bases remained unmatched. Germline V gene lookup returns CDR1 SGHNT and CDR2 YYREEE (reference sequence). As DNA, the CDR3 is TGTGCCAGCAGCTCGCCGGGACAGGGGGCAAACGAGCAGTACTTC. Translation: CASSSPGQGANEQYF.

The chain employs TRBV25-1 and TRBJ2-7; D might be TRBD2 (6 bases). This CDR3 is built from 15 residues. Germline CDR1 MGHDK, CDR2 SYGVNS. V lost 1 base, J lost 5 bases, and 15 bases lay in between. The CDR3 spells CASSESGLAFNEQYF. As DNA, the CDR3 is TGTGCCAGCAGTGAATCAGGGCTAGCGTTCAACGAGCAGTACTTC.

This clone came up a few times. This chain uses TRBV5-1 with TRBJ1-1, with 9 nucleotides matching TRBD1. Per the germline V gene, CDR1 is SGHRS and CDR2 is YFSETQ. Trimming at V came to 3 bases and at J to 4 bases, leaving 7 bases not matched to a gene. CDR3 length equals 15 residues. The DNA for the CDR3 is TGCGCCAGCAGCTCAAAGACAGGGGGAGTCACTGAAGCTTTCTTT. Translated: CASSSKTGGVTEAFF.

This sequence joins TRBV7-8 and TRBJ2-5; possibly TRBD1 for D (6 bases). The CDR3 totals 16 residues. Trimming took off 4 bases at V and 2 bases at J, with 17 bases between the two ends. CDR1 is SGHVS, CDR2 FQNEAQ, per germline. As DNA, the CDR3 is TGTGCCAGCAGCTCGAACACAGGGTTTGGACAAGAGACCCAGTACTTC. Its protein is CASSSNTGFGQETQYF.

The rearrangement joins TRBV2 to TRBJ1-1; D gene uncertain. Deletions cut 10 bases from V and 1 base from J, with 13 bases between. There are 13 residues in the CDR3. The germline V gene encodes CDR1 SNHLY and CDR2 FYNNEI. The CDR3: CAIGGRPNTEAFF. CDR3 coding DNA: TGTGCCATCGGAGGACGGCCGAACACTGAAGCTTTCTTT.

DNA for the CDR3: TGTGCCAGTAGTCGGCATGGGACAGAGACCTACGAGCAGTACTTC. This codes for CASSRHGTETYEQYF. The chain carries TRBV19 and TRBJ2-7, with 7 nucleotides matching TRBD1. Looked up from germline, CDR1 is LNHDA and CDR2 is SQIVND (reference sequence). The junction had 9 bases not matched to a gene; V was cut back by 5 bases and J by 2 bases. CDR3 size: 15 residues.

This chain uses TRBV9 with TRBJ1-4; perhaps TRBD1 as D (5 bases). Trimming took 4 bases from V and 5 from J, leaving 12 bases between them. CDR1 and CDR2 from the germline V gene are SGDLS and YYNGEE. The CDR3 sequence is 14 residues long. CDR3 residues: CASSFDSTNEKLFF. The CDR3 DNA reads as TGTGCCAGCAGCTTTGACAGCACAAATGAAAAACTGTTTTTT.

This clone was seen more than once but under ten times. The CDR3 protein is CASSDGRSQAFF. The CDR3 nucleotides are TGTGCCAGCAGTGATGGGCGCTCCCAAGCTTTCTTT. The rearrangement joins TRBV2 to TRBJ1-1; D unclear. The V end lost 3 bases, the J end lost 9 bases, and 11 bases lay between the germline ends. CDR1 is SNHLY and CDR2 is FYNNEI in the germline V gene. The CDR3 runs to 12 residues.

This clone was observed a single time. The rearrangement links TRBV7-9 to TRBJ1-3, with D unclear. The CDR3 sequence is 15 residues long. Germline-derived CDR1 and CDR2 are SEHNR and FQNEAQ (reference sequence). V was shortened by 1 base and J by 5 bases, with 12 bases between the two germline ends. DNA for the CDR3: TGTGCCAGCAGCTTAGGCGGAACCCGAAGAAACACCATATATTTT. Its translation: CASSLGGTRRNTIYF.

This sequence joins TRBV4-2 and TRBJ2-7; TRBD2 aligns across 7 bases. Germline CDR1 is LGHNA and CDR2 is YNFKEQ. V shed 0 bases and J 5 bases; nucleotides not matched to a gene: 7. CDR3 length: 15 residues. The CDR3, as DNA: TGTGCCAGCAGCCAAGAATATCGGGAGGTTGACGAGCAGTACTTC. Translation: CASSQEYREVDEQYF.

The chain employs TRBV6-1 and TRBJ1-1, with a tentative D call TRBD1 (6 bases). With 9 bases removed from V and 0 bases from J, the gap between germline ends came to 14 bases. This CDR3 comprises 14 residues. Germline assignment: CDR1 MNHNS and CDR2 SASEGT. Here the CDR3 reads CASYSGHLNTEAFF. CDR3 bases: TGTGCCAGTTATTCGGGACACCTGAACACTGAAGCTTTCTTT.

This clone was counted only a few times. V is TRBV19 and J is TRBJ1-4; 7 nucleotides agree with TRBD1. This CDR3 comprises 15 residues. With 6 bases clipped from V and 4 bases from J, the junction kept 8 bases outside the gene matches. Germline V CDR1 and CDR2: LNHDA, SQIVND (reference sequence). CDR3 loop: CASSLGGLDNEKLFF. CDR3 sequence (DNA): TGTGCCAGTAGCCTAGGGGGCCTGGATAATGAAAAACTGTTTTTT.

The table lists this clone with a few counts. The V call is TRBV5-4, the J call TRBJ1-3; 8 nucleotides line up with TRBD1. Germline V gene data show CDR1 as SGHNT and CDR2 as YYREEE (reference sequence). The junction had 2 bases not matched to a gene; V was cut back by 4 bases and J by 2 bases. The CDR3 is made up of 14 amino acids. CDR3 loop: CASSQGAAGNTIYF. CDR3 sequence (DNA): TGTGCCAGCAGCCAGGGGGCAGCTGGAAACACCATATATTTT.

The chain couples TRBV6-6 to TRBJ2-7, with D tentatively TRBD2 (6 bases). The CDR3 totals 16 residues. Germline loops: CDR1 MNHNY, CDR2 SVGAGI (reference sequence). V lost 8 bases to trimming and J lost 3 bases, with 23 bases between them. CDR3 residues: CASSMSGEPPIYEQYF. The DNA of the CDR3 is TGTGCCAGCTCGATGTCGGGGGAGCCCCCAATCTACGAGCAGTACTTC.